Sequencing of this T cell receptor (beta chain) was carried out in a study of CD8 T cells in ankylosing spondylitis. Findings and caveats of the study: Disease-linked clones displayed a CD8+ phenotype and appeared relatively rarely in peripheral blood. Clones linked to disease were reported to show significant enrichment in matched ankylosing spondylitis synovial fluid. Blood of patients with ankylosing spondylitis appeared to be characterized by a TCR beta motif of eight highly homologous variants.

This clonotype was seen a handful of times. Its antigen is not identified. Quantitative molecular-barcoded 5'-RACE generated the TCR beta libraries. TCRdb analysed the 5' RACE reads with MiXCR anew, one entry per CDR3 protein. The sample comprises about 420,000 distinct CDR3 sequences, approximately 20% of which are singletons, and less than 20% rests with the top ten. From germline, CDR1 is SGHDT and CDR2 YYEEEE. Trimming removed 8 bases at V and 0 bases at J, with 15 bases between. The CDR3 has 15 amino acids. The genes are TRBV5-6 and TRBJ2-1; D is possibly TRBD1 or TRBD2 (5 bases each). The TCR was taken from a male donor with ankylosing spondylitis. The material sequenced was blood, either unsorted or a sorted T cell fraction (not recorded which). For the CDR3, the DNA is TGTGCCAGTGGATCCTGGGGGAGCTCCTACAATGAGCAGTTCTTC. It translates to CASGSWGSSYNEQFF.